Sequencing of this T cell receptor beta chain was carried out in a study of Ad26.COV2.S vaccination and SARS-CoV-2 variants. Overall study: Trial arm assignment for the donor was COV1001 Ad26.COV2.S.

The CDR3 consists of 13 residues. Germline V gives CDR1 WSHSY, CDR2 SAAADI. V shed 4 bases and J shed 4 bases, with 9 bases lying between them. Study-level results: Vaccine recipients showed a spike-specific TCR breadth that was higher than in placebo recipients.

Specified treatment: 15 to 20 received Ad26.COV2.S at low or high dose, single or two shots; five or six received placebo; per-sample allocation not given. Sampling was performed 63 days after the first vaccine or placebo injection. An adult aged 18-55 years in Boston served as the donor. What was given as vaccine was an Ad26 vector encoding Wuhan-strain SARS-CoV-2 spike. Worth noting for this clone: Antigen: not known.

Using immunoSEQ multiplex PCR, the repertoire was profiled, and TCRdb retains in-frame clones only, with some absent. The sample carries nearly 400,000 clones, about 88% recorded once. The sequences come from peripheral blood, collected in a trial of Ad26.COV2.S vaccine versus placebo. The receptor comes from a person between 18 and 60 years old who received the Ad26.COV2.S COVID-19 vaccine or a placebo. The genes are TRBV10-2 and TRBJ2-3, with D possibly being TRBD1 or TRBD2 (5 bases each). The DNA of the CDR3 is TGCGCCAGCAGTGCGAGGGGAGCAGATACGCAGTATTTT. Amino acids: CASSARGADTQYF.